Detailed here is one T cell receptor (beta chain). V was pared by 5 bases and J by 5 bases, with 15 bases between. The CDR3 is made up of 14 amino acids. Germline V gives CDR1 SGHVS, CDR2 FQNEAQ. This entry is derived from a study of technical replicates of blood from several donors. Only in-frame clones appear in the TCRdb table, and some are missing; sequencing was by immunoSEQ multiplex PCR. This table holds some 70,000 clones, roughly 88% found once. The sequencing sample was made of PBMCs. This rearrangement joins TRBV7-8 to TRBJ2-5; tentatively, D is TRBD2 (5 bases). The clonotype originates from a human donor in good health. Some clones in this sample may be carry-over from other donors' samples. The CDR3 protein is CASSPSGVRETQYF. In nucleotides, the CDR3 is TGTGCCAGCAGCCCAAGCGGAGTCCGGGAGACCCAGTACTTC.